One and the same sample provided the 25 T cell receptor beta chains below, sequenced in a study of CD8 T cells in ankylosing spondylitis. Each CDR3 protein is one row after TCRdb ran MiXCR on the 5' RACE reads. The table lists under 300,000 distinct CDR3 sequences, 8% to 11% of them singletons. Sequenced sample: blood, either unsorted or a sorted T cell fraction (not recorded which). Receptor source: a male donor with ankylosing spondylitis or in good health (not recorded which).

The V and J genes are TRBV7-9 and TRBJ2-2; 9 bases line up with TRBD2. The CDR3 sequence is 16 residues long. Germline V gene sequence: CDR1 SEHNR, CDR2 FQNEAQ (reference sequence). V shed 5 bases, J shed 10 bases, and the junction held 14 bases outside the gene matches. CDR3 loop: CASSPKRLAGSEELFF. CDR3 nucleotides: TGTGCCAGCAGCCCAAAAAGGCTAGCGGGGTCGGAGGAGCTGTTTTTT. The full variable domain, rest sourced from reference TRBV7-9 and TRBJ2-2, is DTGVSQNPRHKITKRGQNVTFRCDPISEHNRLYWYRQTLGQGPEFLTYFQNEAQLEKSRLLSDRFSAERPKGSFSTLEIQRTEQGDSAMYLCASSPKRLAGSEELFFGEGSRLTVL.

This clonotype has at least ten counts. The V gene is TRBV12-3 or TRBV12-4, the J gene TRBJ2-3, with 12 nucleotides matching TRBD2. This CDR3 has 14 amino acids. V gave up 9 bases and J gave up 4 bases; unmatched junction bases: 5. CDR3 coding DNA: TGTGCCAGTTCTCTAGCGGGGGGGCCAGATACGCAGTATTTT. As protein: CASSLAGGPDTQYF.

Concerning this clonotype: This clone may be a read error of a much larger clone one base away. The chain joins TRBV30 to TRBJ2-3, with D possibly matching TRBD2 (5 bases). Germline V CDR1 and CDR2: GTSNPN, SVGIG (reference sequence). CDR3 length: 14 residues. This chain's CDR3 is CTWSVFGIGNTQYF. CDR3 bases: TGTACCTGGAGTGTTTTCGGAATCGGGAATACGCAGTATTTT.

This clonotype was counted ten times or more. The rearrangement uses TRBV27 and TRBJ2-2; D might be TRBD1 or TRBD2, each matching 5 bases. Deletions cut 6 bases from V and 6 bases from J, with 20 bases between. The CDR3 spans 16 residues. CDR1 and CDR2 from the germline V gene are MNHEY and SMNVEV (reference sequence). The CDR3 loop reads CASSPTKIGDPGELFF. The CDR3 DNA is TGTGCCAGCAGCCCCACGAAAATAGGGGACCCCGGGGAGCTGTTTTTT.

This clonotype was seen at least ten times. The V gene is TRBV5-1, the J gene TRBJ2-7; TRBD1 matches at 9 bases. Germline CDR1 is SGHRS and CDR2 is YFSETQ. Unmatched junction bases numbered 8, after V lost 4 bases and J lost 3 bases. The CDR3 is 15 residues long. The CDR3, as DNA: TGCGCCAGCAGCGTTGGAGGGACAGGGTACTACGAGCAGTACTTC. As protein: CASSVGGTGYYEQYF.

As concerns this clonotype: One end of the junction does not line up with germline, which may come from a read error. V gene TRBV7-9 combines with J gene TRBJ1-2; 7 bases align to TRBD1. This CDR3 contains 13 residues. CDR1 SEHNR and CDR2 FQNEAQ come from the germline V gene (reference sequence). DNA for the CDR3: TGTGCCAGCAGCCCCAGGGACAGCTATGACTACACCTTC. Its translation is CASSPRDSYDYTF.

The gene calls are TRBV7-9 and TRBJ2-7; 10 nucleotides match TRBD1. CDR1 is SEHNR, CDR2 FQNEAQ, per germline (reference sequence). Trimming took 5 bases from V and 4 from J; bases not matched to a gene: 8. This CDR3 region has 15 residues. The CDR3, as DNA: TGTGCCAGCAGCCTACCTGACAGGGGGCGATACGAGCAGTACTTC. Protein product: CASSLPDRGRYEQYF.

The chain combines TRBV7-9 with TRBJ2-5; D uncertain. This CDR3 region has 14 residues. Germline CDR1 reads SEHNR; CDR2 reads FQNEAQ (reference sequence). V was trimmed by 5 bases and J by 4 bases, leaving 14 bases between them. The CDR3 is CASSAAQPPETQYF. In DNA, the CDR3 is TGTGCCAGCAGCGCCGCACAGCCTCCAGAGACCCAGTACTTC.

This clonotype was counted many times. The J gene is TRBJ2-7, the V gene TRBV10-3; TRBD1 agrees at 9 bases. The germline V gene encodes CDR1 ENHRY and CDR2 SYGVKD. The trim removed 7 bases at V and 3 bases at J, leaving 7 bases unmatched. The CDR3 is 14 residues long. The CDR3 loop is CAIKRQGEDYEQYF. The CDR3 bases are TGTGCCATCAAACGACAGGGGGAAGACTACGAGCAGTACTTC.

This clonotype was counted many times. V gene TRBV29-1 combines with J gene TRBJ1-2; D remains ambiguous. The V end was cut by 0 bases, the J end by 0 bases, with 8 bases between. Germline V gene sequence: CDR1 SQVTM, CDR2 ANQGSEA. This CDR3 is built from 14 residues. CDR3 sequence (DNA): TGCAGCGTTGAAGATCGGGAAACTAACTATGGCTACACCTTC. Its protein is CSVEDRETNYGYTF.

This clonotype has ten or more counts. The rearrangement uses TRBV25-1 and TRBJ1-1; no reliable D call. V lost 3 bases, J lost 8 bases, and 13 bases lay in between. The CDR3 runs 13 residues. Per germline, CDR1 MGHDK and CDR2 SYGVNS. CDR3 sequence: CASSEVASLEAFF. The CDR3 nucleotides are TGTGCCAGCAGTGAGGTCGCGTCACTCGAAGCTTTCTTT. Looking up the rest from reference TRBV25-1 and TRBJ1-1 gives the full variable domain: EADIYQTPRYLVIGTGKKITLECSQTMGHDKMYWYQQDPGMELHLIHYSYGVNSTEKGDLSSESTVSRIRTEHFPLTLESARPSHTSQYLCASSEVASLEAFFGQGTRLTVV.

This clonotype was picked up many times. V is TRBV20-1 and J is TRBJ1-2; the D is unclear. V lost 5 bases and J 7 bases, leaving 11 bases between the germline ends. The CDR3 is made up of 11 amino acids. Germline V gene lookup returns CDR1 DFQATT and CDR2 SNEGSKA (reference sequence). The chain's CDR3 is CSAFLEVGYTF. The CDR3 bases are TGCAGTGCTTTTTTGGAGGTTGGCTACACCTTC.

This clonotype showed up just once. It may be a read error: a sequence one base away is much more abundant. The chain has TRBV11-2 and TRBJ2-2; D is unresolved. This CDR3 has 15 residues. V was trimmed by 3 bases and J by 0 bases, leaving 8 bases between them. CDR1 is SGHAT and CDR2 is FQNNGV in the germline V gene. CDR3 nucleotide sequence: TGTGCCAGCAGCTTGAGGTGCTCGAACACCGGGGAGCTGTTTTTT. Protein sequence: CASSLRCSNTGELFF.

This clonotype was seen ten or more times. The chain employs TRBV5-1 and TRBJ2-5; D not certain. V was trimmed by 4 bases and J by 2 bases, leaving 9 bases between them. CDR1 SGHRS and CDR2 YFSETQ come from the germline V gene. CDR3 length equals 13 residues. CDR3 in DNA: TGCGCCAGCAGCCTTGGATCTCAAGAGACCCAGTACTTC. It encodes CASSLGSQETQYF.

This clonotype turned up a few times. This chain links TRBV9 with TRBJ2-7, with D perhaps matching TRBD1 or TRBD2 (6 bases each). V shed 3 bases and J shed 7 bases, with 14 bases lying between them. This CDR3 contains 13 residues. Per germline, CDR1 SGDLS and CDR2 YYNGEE. Here the CDR3 reads CASSAPGAGEQYF. DNA of the CDR3: TGTGCCAGCAGCGCACCAGGGGCGGGAGAGCAGTACTTC.

The table lists this clonotype with many counts. The chain has TRBV20-1 and TRBJ2-3; D call uncertain. The CDR3 has 12 residues. V lost 3 bases and J 1 base, leaving 5 bases between the germline ends. CDR1 and CDR2 from the germline V gene are DFQATT and SNEGSKA (reference sequence). The CDR3 loop reads CSASRGTDTQYF. CDR3 sequence (DNA): TGCAGTGCTAGTCGCGGCACAGATACGCAGTATTTT.

This clonotype was seen repeatedly, ten times or more. The rearrangement links TRBV12-3 or TRBV12-4 to TRBJ1-5; no definite D call. V lost 3 bases and J 2 bases, leaving 11 bases between the germline ends. The CDR3 loop spans 15 amino acids. This chain's CDR3 is CASSFGHGGNQPQHF. The DNA for the CDR3 is TGTGCCAGCAGTTTCGGGCACGGGGGCAATCAGCCCCAGCATTTT.

On this clonotype itself: One end of the junction is discordant with germline, which a read error may explain. The V call is TRBV5-1, the J call TRBJ2-7, with D perhaps TRBD2 (5 bases). There are 14 residues in the CDR3. Per germline, CDR1 SGHRS and CDR2 YFSETQ. DNA of the CDR3: TGCGCCAGCAGCTTGTCCGAGGGCCGTTACGCGCAGTACTTC. Its translation: CASSLSEGRYAQYF.

Only a few counts were recorded for this clonotype. This chain uses TRBV7-2 with TRBJ1-2, with D possibly being TRBD1 (5 bases). The CDR3 loop spans 13 amino acids. CDR1 is SGHTA, CDR2 FQGNSA, per germline. The V and J ends lost 3 bases and 6 bases respectively, with 11 bases between them. CDR3 nucleotide sequence: TGTGCCAGCAGCTTGGAAGGGGCTAATGGCTACACCTTC. This encodes CASSLEGANGYTF.

In its sample, this clonotype was seen many times. The V gene is TRBV2, the J gene TRBJ2-1, with 8 nucleotides matching TRBD2. CDR1 is SNHLY, CDR2 FYNNEI, per germline. V lost 6 bases to trimming and J lost 4 bases; unmatched junction nucleotides: 5. This CDR3 contains 14 residues. The DNA for the CDR3 is TGTGCCAGCAGATTAGCGGGGAGTTACAATGAGCAGTTCTTC. Protein sequence: CASRLAGSYNEQFF.

This clonotype was seen many times. The chain recombines TRBV29-1 with TRBJ2-3, with 10 positions matching TRBD2. V shed 5 bases, J shed 9 bases, and the junction held 11 bases outside the gene matches. In germline, CDR1 is SQVTM, CDR2 ANQGSEA. The CDR3 is 14 residues long. The chain's CDR3 is CSVPPAGGLRTQYF. DNA of the CDR3: TGCAGCGTTCCCCCAGCGGGGGGGCTTCGGACGCAGTATTTT.

J is TRBJ2-3 and V is TRBV6-2 or TRBV6-3; 7 bases line up with TRBD2. The V gene end was trimmed by 4 bases and the J gene end by 4 bases; junction bases not matched to a gene: 5. This CDR3 has 14 residues. The germline V gene encodes CDR1 MNHEY and CDR2 SVGEGT. CDR3 residues: CASSSGTTPDTQYF. The CDR3 nucleotides are TGTGCCAGCAGTTCCGGGACTACTCCAGATACGCAGTATTTT.

On this clonotype itself: Its ends do not fully match the called genes, so a read error is possible. The chain employs TRBV20-1 and TRBJ1-5, with 7 bases identical to TRBD1. This CDR3 contains 15 residues. Germline CDR1 and CDR2: DFQATT and SNEGSKA (reference sequence). The DNA of the CDR3 is TGCAGTGCCCGTTCCGGGACAGTCCTCAATCAGCCTCAGCATTTT. It yields the protein CSARSGTVLNQPQHF.

On this clonotype: Being one base from a much bigger clone, this may be a read error. The chain employs TRBV5-1 and TRBJ2-3, with D perhaps matching TRBD2 (6 bases). The CDR3 is made up of 17 amino acids. Trimming shortened V by 1 base and J by 0 bases, and 15 bases separated the two germline ends. Germline assignment: CDR1 SGHRS and CDR2 YFSETQ. The CDR3 spells CASSLRLVGPSTDTQYF. CDR3 sequence (DNA): TGCGCCAGCAGCTTGAGACTAGTGGGGCCTAGCACAGATACGCAGTATTTT.

A remark on this clonotype: A clone one base away is much larger, so this may be a read error. The chain uses TRBV12-3 or TRBV12-4 and TRBJ2-4; D may match TRBD1 or TRBD2 (5 bases each). Deletions cut 5 bases from V and 9 bases from J, with 14 bases between. The CDR3 consists of 13 residues. CDR3 DNA sequence: TGTGCCAGCAGTCCGATACCTGGGGGCATTCAGTACTTC. Residues: CASSPIPGGIQYF.